The clone carrying this T cell receptor beta chain was seen many times. Its matching antigen is unknown. Ophthalmopathic donors had moderate-to-severe activity, CAS ≥3 and NOSPECS ≥4, with disease that had lasted under 3 months. Serum thyroxine and TRAb, along with clinical symptoms, thyroid ultrasound and orbital computed tomography, were what diagnosis relied on. This sample was taken from a study of Graves' ophthalmopathy and Graves' hyperthyroidism. Overall study context: Samples of peripheral blood were obtained at initial diagnosis, prior to treatment of any kind.

Amplifying from RNA transcripts, the study obtained TCR beta CDR3 regions. Scientists carried out first-round RT-PCR using HTBI primers and then a second-round multiplex PCR. MiXCR, run by TCRdb on the multiplex PCR reads, gives a single entry per CDR3 protein. The sample lists a few hundred thousand distinct CDR3 sequences; around a fifth were seen once. Study conclusions and caveats: Discriminating ophthalmopathy from stable hyperthyroidism, a 13-signature model attained a sensitivity of about 89% and a specificity of almost 83%.

V lost 7 bases to trimming and J lost 2 bases, with 18 bases between them. The CDR3 loop spans 15 amino acids. Germline lookup yields CDR1 MDHEN and CDR2 SYDVKM. This clonotype was obtained from a woman in her fifties or sixties with Graves' ophthalmopathy. The sample was peripheral blood. The chain recombines TRBV28 with TRBJ2-7; TRBD1 might be the D (5 bases). Here the CDR3 reads CASTRGSRVTYEQYF. CDR3 nucleotides: TGTGCCAGCACCAGAGGTTCCAGGGTGACCTACGAGCAGTACTTC.